Here is one T cell receptor (beta chain) with its context. Its antigen remains unknown. Only in-frame clones appear in the TCRdb table, and some are missing; sequencing was by immunoSEQ multiplex PCR. Among about 2,000 clones listed, 94% were seen once. The naive gate required viable CD3+CD4+ or CD3+CD8+ cells with CCR7+CD45RA+CD45RO-CD95-CD27+CD28+ phenotype. These data are taken from a study of T cells after posttransplantation cyclophosphamide. General study findings and limits: Recipient CMV seropositivity and CMV reactivation strongly tracked TRB clonality. Tissue-infiltrating T cells from skin or gut overlapped little with blood T cells.

The ends were cut back, 2 bases at V and 1 base at J, with 11 bases in the middle. This CDR3 region has 15 residues. This receptor was taken from a woman in her sixties or seventies in good health, CMV-negative, and a related stem cell transplant donor. The chain couples TRBV6-7 to TRBJ2-5, with D tentatively TRBD1 (5 bases). TRBV6-7 is reported as an ORF; its role is uncertain. The sequenced sample consisted of naive CD8+ T cells sorted from PBMCs. The CDR3 region has the DNA TGTGCCAGCAGTTACCCCGGACACTTCCAAGAGACCCAGTACTTC. Translating it yields CASSYPGHFQETQYF.